This record concerns one TCR beta chain sequence. The data were obtained in a study of PD-1 blockade in classical Hodgkin lymphoma. Overall study: The patients were dosed with nivolumab 3 mg/kg, infused intravenously every 2 weeks.

Time point specified: cycle 4 day 1 (C4D1), after less than 7 weeks of nivolumab. Each patient experienced a relapse that followed autologous stem cell transplantation, and brentuximab vedotin exposure varied. The table came from immunoSEQ multiplex PCR; TCRdb's copy has only in-frame clones and leaves some out. This table has roughly 86,000 clones, 75% to 85% appearing once. V dropped 3 bases and J dropped 3; count of bases not matched to a gene: 10. Germline lookup yields CDR1 MNHGY and CDR2 SAAAGT. The CDR3 has 16 residues. The receptor was derived from a human donor with classical Hodgkin lymphoma. This sample comprised peripheral blood mononuclear cells (PBMCs), obtained before the fourth cycle of nivolumab. The chain has TRBV6-8 and TRBJ2-5, with 7 bases lining up with TRBD1. This CDR3 reads CASSYLRDSVKETQYF. The CDR3, as DNA: TGTGCCAGCAGTTATCTCCGGGACAGCGTCAAAGAGACCCAGTACTTC.